These 30 T cell receptor beta chains were all obtained from the same sample, sequenced in a study of post-analysis software for immune sequencing data. The study, taken as a whole, reports: TRBV5-6, TRBV5-1 and TRBV20-1 belonged to a set of roughly 5 TRBV segments that were more frequent in patients than controls.

These TCRs' antigens remain unknown. Unique molecular identifiers tagged the TCR beta cDNA libraries. One entry per CDR3 protein results from TCRdb running MiXCR on the PCR reads. The sample records 650,000 to 850,000 distinct CDR3 sequences, 53% being singletons. Sequencing was performed on blood. The receptors derive from a girl between 5 and 17 years old with multiple sclerosis.

The genes are TRBV7-9 and TRBJ1-4; D perhaps matches TRBD1 (5 bases). The germline CDR1 and CDR2 sequences are SEHNR and FQNEAQ (reference sequence). The CDR3 has 17 residues. The V end lost 3 bases, the J end lost 2 bases, and 16 bases lay between the germline ends. CDR3 coding DNA: TGTGCCAGCAGCTTGGGACGGATGAGAGTGACTAATGAAAAACTGTTTTTT. Its protein product is CASSLGRMRVTNEKLFF.

This chain connects TRBV12-3 or TRBV12-4 to TRBJ1-2; D is ambiguous. The V end was cut by 7 bases, the J end by 3 bases, with 15 bases between. This CDR3 spans 14 amino acids. The CDR3 region is CASTPRARYYGYTF. DNA for the CDR3: TGTGCCAGCACCCCCCGGGCGCGGTACTATGGCTACACCTTC.

The V gene is TRBV20-1, the J gene TRBJ2-7; 10 nucleotides agree with TRBD2. The V gene's germline CDR1 is DFQATT and CDR2 SNEGSKA (reference sequence). The V and J ends lost 6 bases and 4 bases, in that order; junction bases with no gene match: 9. The CDR3 totals 14 residues. In DNA, the CDR3 is TGCAGTGCGGGCCGACTAGCGGGCTTATACGAGCAGTACTTC. It yields the protein CSAGRLAGLYEQYF.

This chain joins TRBV20-1 and TRBJ1-5, with a possible D match to TRBD1 (5 bases). The V gene lost 5 bases and the J gene lost 2 bases, with 13 bases spanning the gap. The germline V gene has CDR1 DFQATT and CDR2 SNEGSKA (reference sequence). The CDR3 spans 14 residues. The CDR3 region has the DNA TGCAGTGCTGGGGGGGGGATGGGCAATCAGCCCCAGCATTTT. Translated, it gives CSAGGGMGNQPQHF.

This sequence joins TRBV3-1 and TRBJ1-2; D is possibly TRBD1 (5 bases). Trimming cost V 0 bases and J 0 bases, with 11 bases left between them. Germline V lookup: CDR1 LGHDT, CDR2 YNNKEL (reference sequence). The CDR3 spans 16 residues. The CDR3: CASSQESATANYGYTF. DNA for the CDR3: TGTGCCAGCAGCCAAGAGTCCGCGACAGCTAACTATGGCTACACCTTC.

The genes are TRBV6-5 and TRBJ1-2, with 9 bases identical to TRBD1. Trimming at V came to 6 bases and at J to 4 bases, leaving 3 bases not matched to a gene. The germline V gene has CDR1 MNHEY and CDR2 SVGAGI. This CDR3 spans 13 amino acids. The CDR3 sequence: CASREGQGYGYTF. The CDR3, as DNA: TGTGCCAGCAGGGAGGGACAGGGCTATGGCTACACCTTC.

Here the CDR3 DNA reads TGTGCCAGCAGCGGATACAGGGGGAATTCTGAAAAACTGTTTTTT. It encodes CASSGYRGNSEKLFF. The genes are TRBV14 and TRBJ1-4; 8 nucleotides line up with TRBD1. Germline V lookup: CDR1 SGHDN, CDR2 FVKESK. The J segment lost 7 bases and the V segment lost 5 bases, leaving 9 bases of the junction unmatched. This CDR3 spans 15 amino acids.

The chain couples TRBV6-2 or TRBV6-3 to TRBJ2-3, with D possibly being TRBD2 (6 bases). This CDR3 region has 16 residues. CDR1 and CDR2 (germline): MNHEY, SVGEGT. V lost 5 bases and J lost 0, with 15 bases in between. CDR3 coding DNA: TGTGCCAGCAGTACCGGGACTGACAGAAGCACAGATACGCAGTATTTT. Protein: CASSTGTDRSTDTQYF.

The rearrangement links TRBV11-2 to TRBJ2-1, with D unclear. V lost 5 bases, J lost 7 bases, and 18 bases lay in between. The CDR3 length is 15 residues. Per germline, CDR1 SGHAT and CDR2 FQNNGV. The CDR3 sequence: CASSIIPHVGNEQFF. In nucleotides, the CDR3 is TGTGCCAGCAGCATCATCCCCCACGTAGGGAATGAGCAGTTCTTC.

The chain joins TRBV29-1 to TRBJ1-2; 8 positions agree with TRBD1. The CDR3 loop spans 15 amino acids. The junction had 9 bases not matched to a gene; V was cut back by 5 bases and J by 1 base. CDR1 SQVTM and CDR2 ANQGSEA come from the germline V gene. The CDR3 protein is CSVLQQGAVNYGYTF. The CDR3 DNA is TGCAGCGTTCTCCAGCAGGGGGCCGTTAACTATGGCTACACCTTC.

The table lists this clonotype with a few counts. J is TRBJ1-1 and V is TRBV3-1; D call uncertain. This CDR3 has 15 amino acids. The germline CDR1 and CDR2 sequences are LGHDT and YNNKEL (reference sequence). V lost 1 base to trimming and J lost 0 bases, with 9 bases between them. CDR3 region: CASSQGLGLNTEAFF. As DNA, the CDR3 is TGTGCCAGCAGCCAAGGGTTGGGTCTGAACACTGAAGCTTTCTTT.

The chain is built from TRBV6-5 and TRBJ2-7, with a possible D match to TRBD2 (6 bases). Germline CDR1 MNHEY, CDR2 SVGAGI. V was clipped by 0 bases and J by 4 bases, with 10 bases between them. The CDR3 contains 14 residues. The CDR3 is CASSYSEGLYEQYF. In nucleotides, the CDR3 is TGTGCCAGCAGTTACTCGGAGGGTTTATACGAGCAGTACTTC.

The chain uses TRBV3-1 and TRBJ2-1; possibly TRBD2 for D (6 bases). The CDR3 is 12 residues long. The germline gives CDR1 LGHDT, CDR2 YNNKEL (reference sequence). V gave up 4 bases and J gave up 9 bases, with 10 bases separating them. CDR3 sequence: CASSRLEGEQFF. CDR3 sequence (DNA): TGTGCCAGCAGCCGACTGGAGGGTGAGCAGTTCTTC.

V and J are TRBV29-1 and TRBJ2-5; 13 positions agree with TRBD2. The junction had 3 bases not matched to a gene; V was cut back by 7 bases and J by 1 base. This CDR3 spans 14 amino acids. Per the germline V gene, CDR1 is SQVTM and CDR2 is ANQGSEA. CDR3 amino acids: CSAGLAGSQETQYF. CDR3 sequence (DNA): TGCAGCGCGGGACTAGCGGGGTCCCAAGAGACCCAGTACTTC.

The sample holds a few counts of this clonotype. The chain is built from TRBV7-8 and TRBJ2-1; D gene uncertain. Trimming stripped 5 bases from V and 3 bases from J, with 8 bases between. The CDR3 length is 13 residues. The germline CDR1 and CDR2 sequences are SGHVS and FQNEAQ. The DNA for the CDR3 is TGTGCCAGCAGCGAAACTGTCTACAATGAGCAGTTCTTC. This sequence encodes CASSETVYNEQFF.

The genes are TRBV5-1 and TRBJ2-1; 13 bases are a match to TRBD2. This CDR3 region has 17 residues. Germline V gene data show CDR1 as SGHRS and CDR2 as YFSETQ. V shed 2 bases and J 7 bases; nucleotides not matched to a gene: 9. The CDR3 DNA reads as TGCGCCAGCAGCTTCCACGGGACTAGCGGGAATTTGAATGAGCAGTTCTTC. It codes for CASSFHGTSGNLNEQFF.

The table lists this clonotype with a few counts. The chain joins TRBV7-2 to TRBJ2-1; TRBD2 agrees at 12 bases. V lost 0 bases, J lost 2 bases, and 5 bases stayed unmatched. Germline V gene data show CDR1 as SGHTA and CDR2 as FQGNSA. This CDR3 has 18 residues. CDR3: CASSLAPSGGATYNEQFF. The CDR3 bases are TGTGCCAGCAGCTTAGCGCCTAGCGGGGGGGCGACCTACAATGAGCAGTTCTTC.

V usage is TRBV20-1 and J usage is TRBJ1-1; 8 bases fit TRBD1. Germline CDR1 reads DFQATT; CDR2 reads SNEGSKA (reference sequence). The CDR3 runs to 14 residues. J was trimmed by 10 bases and V by 6 bases; bases with no gene match: 16. In DNA form, the CDR3 reads TGCAGTGCCCGCTGGACAGGGAGTGGACCATTAGCTTTCTTT. It translates to CSARWTGSGPLAFF.

This clonotype was counted many times. This chain uses TRBV27 with TRBJ1-1; TRBD1 might be the D (5 bases). CDR1 is MNHEY and CDR2 is SMNVEV in the germline V gene (reference sequence). This CDR3 comprises 13 residues. V was cut by 2 bases and J by 6 bases, with 10 bases left in between. The CDR3 loop is CASSLSRDAEAFF. In DNA form, the CDR3 reads TGTGCCAGCAGTTTAAGTAGGGACGCTGAAGCTTTCTTT.

This chain joins TRBV7-9 and TRBJ1-2; tentatively, D is TRBD1 (5 bases). V was pared by 1 base and J by 3 bases, with 9 bases between. The CDR3 totals 14 residues. Germline-derived CDR1 and CDR2 are SEHNR and FQNEAQ (reference sequence). CDR3: CASSLDGDYYGYTF. CDR3 coding DNA: TGTGCCAGCAGCTTAGATGGGGACTACTATGGCTACACCTTC.

This chain connects TRBV6-5 to TRBJ1-2; TRBD1 aligns across 10 bases. This CDR3 is built from 15 residues. Germline trimming cut 2 bases from V and 4 bases from J; bases unmatched to any gene: 4. Germline V gene lookup returns CDR1 MNHEY and CDR2 SVGAGI. For the CDR3, the DNA is TGTGCCAGCAGTTACGAGGGGACAGGGGCCTATGGCTACACCTTC. Translation: CASSYEGTGAYGYTF.

V is TRBV5-1 and J is TRBJ2-5, with 7 bases lining up with TRBD2. V shed 3 bases and J 13 bases; nucleotides not matched to a gene: 9. The CDR3 has 12 amino acids. CDR1 is SGHRS and CDR2 is YFSETQ in the germline V gene. The CDR3 nucleotides read TGCGCCAGCAGCTCCCCTGGGGGGGTTTGGTACTTC. Protein product: CASSSPGGVWYF.

As to this clonotype: Mismatch with germline at one junction end may stem from a read error. This rearrangement joins TRBV7-3 to TRBJ2-6; 8 bases align to TRBD1. The CDR3 runs 18 residues. Looked up from germline, CDR1 is SGHTA and CDR2 is FQGTGA. CDR3 sequence reads: CASSLGTGFHSGADVLTF. CDR3 coding DNA: TGTGCCAGCAGCTTAGGGACAGGCTTTCACTCTGGGGCCGACGTCCTGACTTTC.

In its sample, this clonotype was seen once. This chain links TRBV6-1 with TRBJ2-5; D is unclear. Germline-derived CDR1 and CDR2 are MNHNS and SASEGT. The CDR3 sequence is 12 residues long. V was pared by 7 bases and J by 2 bases, with 8 bases between. CDR3 residues: CASTRNQETQYF. The CDR3, as DNA: TGTGCCAGCACCCGGAATCAAGAGACCCAGTACTTC.

The V and J genes are TRBV5-6 and TRBJ2-2, with 11 bases lining up with TRBD2. Germline lookup yields CDR1 SGHDT and CDR2 YYEEEE. Unmatched junction bases numbered 3, after V lost 4 bases and J lost 1 base. This CDR3 has 16 amino acids. The chain's CDR3 is CASSRGLAENTGELFF. In nucleotides, the CDR3 is TGTGCCAGCAGCCGGGGACTAGCGGAGAACACCGGGGAGCTGTTTTTT.

This clonotype was picked up a small number of times. The chain uses TRBV29-1 and TRBJ2-5; D perhaps matches TRBD1 (6 bases). The V and J ends lost 3 bases and 0 bases respectively, with 14 bases between them. CDR1 and CDR2 (germline): SQVTM, ANQGSEA. CDR3 length: 15 amino acids. CDR3 DNA sequence: TGCAGCGTTGATCCAGGGGCCCCCAACCAAGAGACCCAGTACTTC. Protein: CSVDPGAPNQETQYF.

This clonotype was found once. This chain connects TRBV14 to TRBJ1-2, with D possibly being TRBD1 (6 bases). Germline V gene data show CDR1 as SGHDN and CDR2 as FVKESK. V lost 5 bases and J 7 bases, leaving 20 bases between the germline ends. This CDR3 spans 15 amino acids. CDR3 DNA sequence: TGTGCCAGCAGCAGTCGACAGGCCGCATGGAGTGGCTACACCTTC. It yields the protein CASSSRQAAWSGYTF. Based on the CDR3 plus reference TRBV14 and TRBJ1-2, the full variable domain is EAGVTQFPSHSVIEKGQTVTLRCDPISGHDNLYWYRRVMGKEIKFLLHFVKESKQDESGMPNNRFLAERTGGTYSTLKVQPAELEDSGVYFCASSSRQAAWSGYTFGSGTRLTVV.

This clonotype was seen a handful of times. This rearrangement joins TRBV5-1 to TRBJ2-5; TRBD1 agrees at 8 bases. The CDR3 spans 15 residues. The V gene's germline CDR1 is SGHRS and CDR2 YFSETQ. J gave up 4 bases and V 4 bases, and 9 bases lay outside the gene matches. CDR3 nucleotide sequence: TGCGCCAGCAGCCCCTATGGACAGGGTGGAGAGACCCAGTACTTC. Its translation is CASSPYGQGGETQYF. The variable domain in full, with the rest retrieved from reference TRBV5-1 and TRBJ2-5, is KAGVTQTPRYLIKTRGQQVTLSCSPISGHRSVSWYQQTPGQGLQFLFEYFSETQRNKGNFPGRFSGRQFSNSRSEMNVSTLELGDSALYLCASSPYGQGGETQYFGPGTRLLVL.

V usage is TRBV2 and J usage is TRBJ2-3; D ambiguous. V was clipped by 2 bases and J by 8 bases, with 8 bases between them. From germline, CDR1 is SNHLY and CDR2 FYNNEI. This CDR3 comprises 12 residues. The chain's CDR3 is CASSERAATQYF. CDR3 sequence (DNA): TGTGCCAGCAGTGAACGGGCAGCTACGCAGTATTTT.

V gene TRBV6-1 combines with J gene TRBJ1-4; possible D gene TRBD1, 6 bases. Trimming removed 10 bases from V and 4 bases from J, with 13 bases in between. The V gene's germline CDR1 is MNHNS and CDR2 SASEGT. The CDR3 sequence is 13 residues long. The CDR3 bases are TGTGCCACCGGCAGGGGAGTTAATGAAAAACTGTTTTTT. Protein product: CATGRGVNEKLFF.